The 32 T cell receptor beta chains below come from one sample, sequenced in a study of graft-versus-host responses after intestinal transplantation (dated by TCRdb to the early 2020s). Libraries were made using the immunoSEQ multiplex PCR assay. TCRdb carries this immuneACCESS record with in-frame sequences only. Its versions omit some clonotypes, under half of them owing to an unresolved V gene in the studies checked, with the rest unexplained. This sample has roughly 53,000 clones in its table, and about 90% of those were observed once. Clones ranked in the top ten supply over 4.5% of the sample. The sample in question was PBMCs, obtained 650 to 690 days after intestinal transplant. The receptors here all came from a human patient who received an intestinal transplant, so some T cells may come from the graft donor.

This clone has a handful of counts. The rearrangement uses TRBV6-5 and TRBJ2-3, with D uncertain. V was pared by 7 bases and J by 2 bases, with 16 bases between. CDR3 length: 15 amino acids. CDR1 is MNHEY, CDR2 SVGAGI, per germline. DNA for the CDR3: TGTGCCAGCAAACCTGGGCGGCTGACCACAGATACGCAGTATTTT. Translation: CASKPGRLTTDTQYF.

The chain links TRBV9 to TRBJ1-2, with D possibly matching TRBD1 (5 bases). Trimming left V 3 bases short and J 7 bases short, with 16 bases between. The CDR3 covers 14 residues. Germline V gene sequence: CDR1 SGDLS, CDR2 YYNGEE. The CDR3 sequence is CASSAGGWLGGYTF. The CDR3 nucleotides are TGTGCCAGCAGCGCGGGGGGGTGGCTGGGTGGCTACACCTTC.

The chain combines TRBV27 with TRBJ1-1, with unresolved D. Germline V gene lookup returns CDR1 MNHEY and CDR2 SMNVEV (reference sequence). The CDR3 loop spans 16 amino acids. V was trimmed by 7 bases and J by 1 base, leaving 19 bases between them. CDR3 sequence reads: CASMNLGMMGNTEAFF. The CDR3 DNA is TGTGCCAGCATGAATTTAGGGATGATGGGGAACACTGAAGCTTTCTTT.

The chain couples TRBV9 to TRBJ1-2; no reliable D call. This CDR3 spans 14 amino acids. V gave up 1 base and J gave up 2 bases, with 9 bases separating them. From germline, CDR1 is SGDLS and CDR2 YYNGEE. The CDR3 sequence: CASSVSGRNYGYTF. The CDR3, as DNA: TGTGCCAGCAGCGTAAGTGGGAGGAACTATGGCTACACCTTC.

The genes are TRBV2 and TRBJ1-4; D gene uncertain. There are 17 residues in the CDR3. The V gene's germline CDR1 is SNHLY and CDR2 FYNNEI. V lost 5 bases to trimming and J lost 0 bases, with 16 bases between them. CDR3 region: CASSISGLVATNEKLFF. For the CDR3, the DNA is TGTGCCAGCAGTATAAGCGGTCTGGTTGCAACTAATGAAAAACTGTTTTTT.

V gene TRBV5-1 combines with J gene TRBJ2-3; a weak D match, TRBD1 (6 bases). The CDR3 has 19 residues. The germline CDR1 and CDR2 sequences are SGHRS and YFSETQ. V lost 0 bases and J lost 6, with 26 bases in between. The CDR3 DNA reads TGCGCCAGCAGCTTGGGTGGTGGGCTTATGCCAGGGGAAACGGATACGCAGTATTTT. Translating gives CASSLGGGLMPGETDTQYF.

The chain links TRBV27 to TRBJ1-2, with D unclear. Trimming shortened V by 2 bases and J by 0 bases, and 16 bases separated the two germline ends. Looked up from germline, CDR1 is MNHEY and CDR2 is SMNVEV (reference sequence). CDR3 size: 17 residues. This CDR3 reads CASSLRPSVLTNYGYTF. In nucleotides, the CDR3 is TGTGCCAGCAGTTTACGTCCCTCGGTCCTCACTAACTATGGCTACACCTTC.

This chain joins TRBV10-2 and TRBJ2-5, with 7 bases that match TRBD1. Germline assignment: CDR1 WSHSY and CDR2 SAAADI. This CDR3 comprises 14 residues. Losses at the gene ends were 9 bases for V and 2 bases for J; bases not matched to a gene: 9. The CDR3 region is CARTGFEGQETQYF. The CDR3 DNA reads as TGCGCCAGGACAGGGTTCGAGGGACAAGAGACCCAGTACTTC.

V gene TRBV6-5 combines with J gene TRBJ2-7; 9 nucleotides align to TRBD1. V lost 2 bases, J lost 2 bases, and 4 bases stayed unmatched. There are 15 residues in the CDR3. Looked up from germline, CDR1 is MNHEY and CDR2 is SVGAGI. The CDR3 DNA is TGTGCCAGCAGTTACACCCGGACAGGGGCCTACGAGCAGTACTTC. Protein: CASSYTRTGAYEQYF.

The CDR3 sequence is CASSSRDYTSTDTQYF. DNA of the CDR3: TGTGCCAGCAGTTCCCGGGACTATACTAGCACAGATACGCAGTATTTT. V and J are TRBV27 and TRBJ2-3; 7 bases fit TRBD2. This CDR3 comprises 16 residues. The germline V gene encodes CDR1 MNHEY and CDR2 SMNVEV (reference sequence). Germline trimming cut 4 bases from V and 0 bases from J; bases unmatched to any gene: 7.

The chain has TRBV5-1 and TRBJ2-7; 9 bases align to TRBD1. This CDR3 has 14 amino acids. The germline gives CDR1 SGHRS, CDR2 YFSETQ. Trimming took 3 bases from V and 3 from J; bases not matched to a gene: 4. The DNA of the CDR3 is TGCGCCAGCAGCTGGCGGACAGGGGACTACGAGCAGTACTTC. This codes for CASSWRTGDYEQYF.

The CDR3 is CASSQVQFGQTEQGYTF. The CDR3 DNA follows: TGCGCCAGCAGCCAAGTGCAGTTCGGGCAGACGGAACAGGGCTACACCTTC. The genes are TRBV4-1 and TRBJ1-2; no reliable D call. Between the trimmed V and J ends, which lost 1 base and 8 bases, there was a span of 23 bases. CDR3 length: 17 amino acids. Germline CDR1 reads MGHRA; CDR2 reads YSYEKL.

The rearrangement joins TRBV7-3 to TRBJ1-1; the D gene is possibly TRBD1 (6 bases). CDR1 is SGHTA and CDR2 is FQGTGA in the germline V gene. V shed 1 base and J shed 2 bases, with 11 bases lying between them. The CDR3 totals 15 residues. The CDR3 sequence: CASSLNPGHNTEAFF. As DNA, the CDR3 is TGTGCCAGCAGCTTAAACCCGGGACATAACACTGAAGCTTTCTTT.

The chain combines TRBV20-1 with TRBJ2-3, with a weak D call TRBD2 (5 bases). This CDR3 contains 11 residues. The germline V gene has CDR1 DFQATT and CDR2 SNEGSKA (reference sequence). Deletions cut 3 bases from V and 5 bases from J, with 6 bases between. CDR3 in amino acids: CSARDLDTQYF. The CDR3 nucleotides are TGCAGTGCTAGGGACTTAGATACGCAGTATTTT.

V is TRBV15 and J is TRBJ2-7; D unresolved. This CDR3 has 18 amino acids. CDR1 and CDR2 from the germline V gene are LNHNV and YYDKDF (reference sequence). Trimming pared 0 bases from V and 4 bases from J, leaving 22 bases between. CDR3 in DNA: TGTGCCACCAGCAGAGATTGGGGAAAGGGCAGGCTTGAATACGAGCAGTACTTC. This gives the protein CATSRDWGKGRLEYEQYF.

The chain combines TRBV9 with TRBJ2-3; D perhaps matches TRBD2 (7 bases). Trimming removed 1 base at V and 0 bases at J, with 18 bases between. This CDR3 contains 18 residues. Germline lookup yields CDR1 SGDLS and CDR2 YYNGEE. The CDR3 sequence is CASSVKGGANPSTDTQYF. CDR3 bases: TGTGCCAGCAGCGTAAAAGGGGGGGCAAATCCTAGCACAGATACGCAGTATTTT. Variable domain in full (rest from reference TRBV9 and TRBJ2-3): DSGVTQTPKHLITATGQRVTLRCSPRSGDLSVYWYQQSLDQGLQFLIQYYNGEERAKGNILERFSAQQFPDLHSELNLSSLELGDSALYFCASSVKGGANPSTDTQYFGPGTRLTVL.

J is TRBJ1-5 and V is TRBV27; 8 bases align to TRBD1. This CDR3 spans 14 amino acids. Per the germline V gene, CDR1 is MNHEY and CDR2 is SMNVEV (reference sequence). V shed 6 bases, J shed 7 bases, and the junction held 8 bases outside the gene matches. For the CDR3, the DNA is TGTGCCAGCAGACTACAGGGGGTTGGGCAGCCCCAGCATTTT. It translates to CASRLQGVGQPQHF.

The rearrangement uses TRBV5-1 and TRBJ2-7, with D possibly matching TRBD2 (6 bases). Trimming cost V 1 base and J 2 bases, with 13 bases left between them. This CDR3 is built from 15 residues. Per germline, CDR1 SGHRS and CDR2 YFSETQ. CDR3 nucleotides: TGCGCCAGCAGCTTGTTCGGGGACTCAACCTACGAGCAGTACTTC. This translates into CASSLFGDSTYEQYF.

This clone appeared once. The rearrangement links TRBV10-3 to TRBJ2-3; TRBD1 aligns across 8 bases. The trim removed 4 bases at V and 6 bases at J, leaving 3 bases unmatched. There are 13 residues in the CDR3. From germline, CDR1 is ENHRY and CDR2 SYGVKD. CDR3 bases: TGTGCCATCAGTGGACAGGGGTTGGATACGCAGTATTTT. This gives the protein CAISGQGLDTQYF.

This chain connects TRBV10-1 to TRBJ1-1; a weak D match, TRBD1 (5 bases). The CDR3 loop spans 13 amino acids. From germline, CDR1 is WNHNN and CDR2 SYGVQD (reference sequence). The V gene lost 5 bases and the J gene lost 1 base, with 8 bases spanning the gap. The CDR3 nucleotides are TGCGCCAGCAGTCTCGGGGGGAACACTGAAGCTTTCTTT. Translating it yields CASSLGGNTEAFF.

The chain recombines TRBV5-1 with TRBJ2-1, with 8 positions matching TRBD2. This CDR3 contains 16 residues. Germline loops: CDR1 SGHRS, CDR2 YFSETQ. Trimming at V came to 4 bases and at J to 7 bases, leaving 13 bases not matched to a gene. In nucleotides, the CDR3 is TGCGCCAGCAGCCCCCGTACGGGGGGGGCAGAAAATGAGCAGTTCTTC. It specifies CASSPRTGGAENEQFF.

This rearrangement joins TRBV4-2 to TRBJ1-5, with D unclear. V lost 1 base to trimming and J lost 4 bases, with 5 bases between them. Germline assignment: CDR1 LGHNA and CDR2 YNFKEQ. This CDR3 contains 13 residues. As DNA, the CDR3 is TGTGCCAGCAGCCAAGGGATGAATCAGCCCCAGCATTTT. As protein: CASSQGMNQPQHF.

This clone was seen only a few times. The chain has TRBV7-8 and TRBJ1-6; unclear D gene. Germline V CDR1 and CDR2: SGHVS, FQNEAQ. V lost 0 bases, J lost 10 bases, and 10 bases lay in between. This CDR3 spans 14 amino acids. The CDR3 protein is CASSLARDRSPLHF. DNA of the CDR3: TGTGCCAGCAGCTTAGCCCGGGATCGCTCACCCCTCCACTTT. The variable domain in full, with the rest retrieved from reference TRBV7-8 and TRBJ1-6, is GAGVSQSPRYKVAKRGQDVALRCDPISGHVSLFWYQQALGQGPEFLTYFQNEAQLDKSGLPSDRFFAERPEGSVSTLKIQRTQQEDSAVYLCASSLARDRSPLHFGNGTRLTVT.

The rearrangement joins TRBV5-1 to TRBJ1-4; D might be TRBD1 (5 bases). Between the trimmed V and J ends, which lost 0 bases and 8 bases, there was a span of 8 bases. The CDR3 has 13 amino acids. CDR1 is SGHRS, CDR2 YFSETQ, per germline. The CDR3 region has the DNA TGCGCCAGCAGCTTGGCCGGGGGAGAAAAACTGTTTTTT. Amino acids: CASSLAGGEKLFF.

Details on this clone: One junction end disagrees with the germline gene, perhaps due to a read error. The sample has other DNA sequences that encode this CDR3 too. The chain joins TRBV18 to TRBJ1-1; D is undetermined. Germline V gene sequence: CDR1 KGHSH, CDR2 LQKENI. The CDR3 has 12 residues. This chain's CDR3 is CASSFPNTEAFF. DNA of the CDR3: TGTGCCAGCTCATTTCCGAACACTGAAGCTTTCTTC.

This clone was counted once. The chain joins TRBV7-9 to TRBJ1-2; a weak D match, TRBD1 (6 bases). The CDR3 is 15 residues long. Trimming stripped 5 bases from V and 0 bases from J, with 13 bases between. The germline CDR1 and CDR2 sequences are SEHNR and FQNEAQ (reference sequence). This CDR3 reads CASSATEGANYGYTF. In DNA form, the CDR3 reads TGTGCCAGCAGCGCCACGGAGGGGGCTAACTATGGCTACACCTTC.

The V gene is TRBV12-5, the J gene TRBJ2-5; 8 nucleotides align to TRBD2. The length of the CDR3 is 14 residues. V lost 7 bases, J lost 5 bases, and 9 bases stayed unmatched. Germline CDR1 and CDR2: LGHNT and FRNRAP. CDR3 DNA: TGTGCTAGTGTTATTAGCGGGGCCTGGGAGACCCAGTACTTC. It encodes CASVISGAWETQYF.

This chain links TRBV19 with TRBJ2-3; 11 positions match TRBD2. CDR3 length: 13 amino acids. V trimming: 5 bases; J trimming: 9 bases; junction bases outside the gene matches: 4. Germline lookup yields CDR1 LNHDA and CDR2 SQIVND (reference sequence). CDR3 in amino acids: CASSGLAGGTQYF. The CDR3 DNA reads as TGTGCCAGTAGTGGCCTAGCGGGGGGAACGCAGTATTTT.

The chain uses TRBV27 and TRBJ2-2; the D is unclear. The CDR3 is 15 residues long. Trimming cost V 4 bases and J 1 base, with 10 bases left between them. Germline-derived CDR1 and CDR2 are MNHEY and SMNVEV (reference sequence). CDR3: CASSYLPGNTGELFF. The CDR3 DNA is TGTGCCAGCAGTTACTTGCCAGGGAACACCGGGGAGCTGTTTTTT.

V and J are TRBV19 and TRBJ2-3; D gene unclear. From germline, CDR1 is LNHDA and CDR2 SQIVND (reference sequence). Between the trimmed V and J ends, which lost 1 base and 4 bases, there was a span of 18 bases. CDR3 length: 17 amino acids. The CDR3 coding sequence is TGTGCCAGTAGTATAGCGGCACGATATAGTCCCGCAGATACGCAGTATTTT. Encoded protein: CASSIAARYSPADTQYF.

J is TRBJ2-2 and V is TRBV7-3, with 7 bases lining up with TRBD2. Per the germline V gene, CDR1 is SGHTA and CDR2 is FQGTGA. J gave up 4 bases and V 5 bases, and 7 bases lay outside the gene matches. The CDR3 contains 15 residues. The CDR3 protein is CASSAQGGVTGELFF. As DNA, the CDR3 is TGTGCCAGCAGCGCTCAGGGAGGGGTCACCGGGGAGCTGTTTTTT.

This clone was detected only once. This chain joins TRBV27 and TRBJ2-7; D perhaps matches TRBD1 (5 bases). Germline-derived CDR1 and CDR2 are MNHEY and SMNVEV (reference sequence). The CDR3 contains 11 residues. V was cut by 6 bases and J by 7 bases, with 10 bases left in between. CDR3 DNA: TGTGCCAGCAGGCAGGGTTTAGAGCAGTACTTC. Amino acids: CASRQGLEQYF.